This note documents a single T cell receptor (beta chain) sequence. Per the original methods: Reference gene primers were amplified, and this amplification served to estimate nucleated cell counts. Sequenced by immunoSEQ multiplex PCR; TCRdb stores in-frame clones only, minus some. V, J and clone size are those of that table, while D and trimming were read from the DNA. The sample holds approximately 310,000 clones; about 90% are singletons and the top ten take roughly 7.1%. This sample is drawn from a study of blood T cell repertoires in COVID-19. This CDR3 contains 15 residues. The ends were cut back, 5 bases at V and 5 bases at J, with 18 bases in the middle. The germline V gene has CDR1 SEHNR and CDR2 FQNEAQ (reference sequence).

This chain links TRBV7-9 with TRBJ2-5, with D tentatively TRBD1 (6 bases). The TCR originated in a woman aged 50 to 60 who had recovered from COVID-19. Source material: peripheral blood. The CDR3 is CASSGGQRGGETQYF. Written as DNA, the CDR3 is TGTGCCAGCAGCGGGGGACAACGGGGTGGGGAGACCCAGTACTTC. The complete variable domain, with remaining parts taken from reference TRBV7-9 and TRBJ2-5, reads DTGVSQNPRHKITKRGQNVTFRCDPISEHNRLYWYRQTLGQGPEFLTYFQNEAQLEKSRLLSDRFSAERPKGSFSTLEIQRTEQGDSAMYLCASSGGQRGGETQYFGPGTRLLVL.